The rows below give T cell receptor beta chains drawn from one sample of a study of beta chain features in type 1 diabetes. Repertoires were generated with immunoSEQ multiplex PCR, while TCRdb's copy carries only in-frame clones and drops some. The table has some 220,000 clones, about 11% seen once. The specimen was central memory CD4+ T cells from blood. The receptors come from a man aged 18 to 29 in good health. Both conserved end residues are part of each CDR3. The order of the fields is clone size, V gene, J gene, D gene, CDR3 protein, CDR3 DNA. A D gene is named only where the DNA matches it firmly. Size values are once, few and many counts, or a class for expanded clones, and some rows have none.

NA,TRBV28,TRBJ2-1,TRBD2,CASSSATSGYPEQFF,TGTGCCAGCAGTTCGGCGACTAGCGGGTATCCTGAGCAGTTCTTC
many,TRBV7-6,TRBJ1-4,NA,CASSLQANEKLFF,TGTGCCAGCAGCTTACAAGCGAATGAAAAACTGTTTTTT
few,TRBV28,TRBJ1-5,NA,CASTSHRGWDQPQHF,TGTGCCAGCACCTCCCATCGAGGCTGGGATCAGCCCCAGCATTTT
few,TRBV7-3,TRBJ2-5,NA,CASSLNVGAAQYF,TGTGCCAGCAGCTTAAACGTAGGGGCGGCCCAGTACTTC
few,TRBV19,TRBJ2-3,NA,CASSTFRGGTDTQYF,TGTGCCAGTAGCACATTCAGGGGAGGCACAGATACGCAGTATTTT
NA,TRBV28,TRBJ2-7,TRBD1,CASSLRGQGYEQYF,TGTGCCAGCAGTTTGAGAGGACAGGGATACGAGCAGTACTTC
few,TRBV7-6,TRBJ2-5,TRBD1,CASSSGQGAETQYF,TGTGCCAGCAGCTCGGGACAGGGGGCCGAGACCCAGTACTTC
few,TRBV6-1,TRBJ2-2,NA,CASSPTGFTGELFF,TGTGCCAGCAGCCCAACAGGGTTCACCGGGGAGCTGTTTTTT
medium-sized,TRBV7-9,TRBJ2-1,NA,CASSPPSGNEQFF,TGTGCCAGCAGCCCCCCCTCCGGGAATGAGCAGTTCTTC
many,TRBV25-1,TRBJ1-2,NA,CASSERTDYTF,TGTGCCAGCAGTGAACGGACGGACTACACCTTC
NA,TRBV11-2,TRBJ2-7,TRBD2,CASSLDRTSGWQYF,TGTGCCAGCAGCTTAGATCGAACTAGCGGGTGGCAGTACTTC
NA,TRBV2,TRBJ2-7,NA,CASRPASCMYHEQYF,TGTGCCAGCAGGCCCGCTAGCTGTATGTACCACGAGCAGTACTTC
NA,TRBV4-1,TRBJ2-3,NA,CASSQDGGSDTQYF,TGCGCCAGCAGCCAAGATGGAGGGTCGGATACGCAGTATTTT
many,TRBV28,TRBJ2-7,NA,CASFGTSGGEQYF,TGTGCCAGCTTTGGAACTTCCGGGGGCGAGCAGTACTTC
NA,TRBV4-1,TRBJ2-2,NA,CASSPLGTEGELFF,TGCGCCAGCAGCCCCCTAGGGACGGAAGGGGAGCTGTTTTTT
few,TRBV27,TRBJ1-1,TRBD1,CASRRTGMTEAFF,TGTGCCAGCAGAAGGACAGGGATGACTGAAGCTTTCTTT
few,TRBV30,TRBJ2-7,TRBD1,CAGSGTGMGEQYF,TGTGCCGGATCCGGGACAGGGATGGGCGAGCAGTACTTC
many,TRBV29-1,TRBJ2-3,NA,CSVQGAGDTQYF,TGCAGCGTCCAGGGCGCCGGAGATACGCAGTATTTT
NA,TRBV7-2,TRBJ2-6,TRBD2,CASIETAGTGANVLTF,TGTGCCAGCATCGAAACAGCGGGGACCGGGGCCAACGTCCTGACTTTC
NA,TRBV28,TRBJ2-5,TRBD1,CASSAPGTGEETQYF,TGTGCCAGCAGCGCCCCCGGGACAGGGGAAGAGACCCAGTACTTC
few,TRBV9,TRBJ2-1,NA,CASSVLVEDEQFF,TGTGCCAGCAGCGTACTAGTGGAGGATGAGCAGTTCTTC
NA,TRBV7-9,TRBJ2-2,NA,CASSRRTATNTGELFF,TGTGCCAGCAGCCGAAGGACAGCGACGAACACCGGGGAGCTGTTTTTT
NA,TRBV7-2,TRBJ1-2,TRBD1,CASSPVGTGQLYGYTF,TGTGCCAGCAGCCCCGTGGGGACAGGGCAACTGTATGGCTACACCTTC
NA,TRBV30,TRBJ1-5,NA,CAWSVSLEQPQHF,TGTGCCTGGAGTGTCTCCTTGGAACAGCCCCAGCATTTT
NA,TRBV29-1,TRBJ2-7,TRBD2,CSVRLAGGYEQYF,TGCAGCGTTAGACTAGCGGGAGGCTACGAGCAGTACTTC
few,TRBV6-1,TRBJ2-7,NA,CASSEQGTVYEQYF,TGTGCCAGCAGTGAGCAGGGCACAGTCTACGAGCAGTACTTC
few,TRBV29-1,TRBJ1-2,NA,CSVRRQDANYGYTF,TGCAGCGTTAGGCGACAGGACGCTAACTATGGCTACACCTTC
NA,TRBV7-2,TRBJ2-1,TRBD2,CASSSWTSGRDNEQFF,TGTGCCAGCAGCTCCTGGACTAGCGGGAGGGACAATGAGCAGTTCTTC
few,TRBV4-2,TRBJ2-7,NA,CASSQEPSLVQYF,TGTGCCAGCAGCCAAGAACCGTCCCTGGTGCAGTACTTC
few,TRBV30,TRBJ1-1,NA,CAWSVRQLRTEAFF,TGTGCCTGGAGTGTACGGCAGTTAAGGACTGAAGCTTTCTTT
few,TRBV5-1,TRBJ2-7,TRBD1,CASSLTGTGTYEQYF,TGCGCCAGCAGCTTAACCGGGACAGGGACCTACGAGCAGTACTTC
NA,TRBV10-3,TRBJ1-1,TRBD1,CAISGTGGNTEAFF,TGTGCCATCAGTGGTACAGGGGGCAACACTGAAGCTTTCTTT
NA,TRBV7-2,TRBJ2-7,NA,CASSLVGGTYEQYF,TGTGCCAGCAGCTTAGTAGGCGGGACCTACGAGCAGTACTTC